Below are 19 T cell receptor beta chains sequenced from a single sample in a study of cytomegalovirus exposure and HLA in healthy donors. With 60 Vbeta and 13 Jbeta primers, the PCR was carried out. TCRdb's copy holds only in-frame clones and misses some; the assay was immunoSEQ multiplex PCR. The data show 130,000 to 150,000 clones, about 80% seen once. The source material was PBMCs. These receptors were obtained from an older woman in good health and CMV-seropositive.

The chain joins TRBV9 to TRBJ2-1, with 7 bases lining up with TRBD2. Per germline, CDR1 SGDLS and CDR2 YYNGEE. The V segment lost 0 bases and the J segment 4 bases; nucleotides outside the gene matches: 7. The CDR3 consists of 16 residues. The CDR3 nucleotides read TGTGCCAGCAGCGTAGGGGTGGGAGGGACGTACAATGAGCAGTTCTTC. Protein: CASSVGVGGTYNEQFF.

The rearrangement joins TRBV11-2 to TRBJ1-1; no clear D. V dropped 0 bases and J dropped 11 bases, with 19 bases sitting between them. CDR1 is SGHAT, CDR2 FQNNGV, per germline. The CDR3 sequence is 15 residues long. This CDR3 is CASSLELQVTQRAFF. The CDR3 nucleotides are TGTGCCAGCAGCTTAGAACTCCAGGTAACACAGCGGGCTTTCTTT.

This clone appeared a few times. The V gene is TRBV5-4, the J gene TRBJ2-7; D remains unclear. The CDR3 is made up of 14 amino acids. Germline V gene lookup returns CDR1 SGHNT and CDR2 YYREEE (reference sequence). The V and J ends lost 1 base and 1 base respectively, with 9 bases between them. DNA for the CDR3: TGTGCCAGCAGCTTGTCTGGGCCTTCCTACGAGCAGTACTTC. Translation gives CASSLSGPSYEQYF.

V and J are TRBV6-5 and TRBJ2-7; TRBD1 matches at 10 bases. This CDR3 contains 14 residues. CDR1 and CDR2 (germline): MNHEY, SVGAGI. Trimming cost V 0 bases and J 7 bases; bases outside gene matches: 3. This CDR3 is CASSYSWTGGEQYF. The CDR3 DNA is TGTGCCAGCAGTTACTCCTGGACAGGGGGTGAGCAGTACTTC.

This chain joins TRBV21-1 and TRBJ2-7; the D call TRBD1 from the table was never checked on the DNA. TRBV21-1 is labeled a pseudogene. The CDR3 loop spans 14 amino acids. The CDR3 DNA is TGTGCCAGCATTACGGGACAGGGGGCGGACGAGCAGTACTTC. Its translation is CASITGQGADEQYF.

The V call is TRBV13, the J call TRBJ2-2, with 12 nucleotides matching TRBD1. The CDR3 consists of 16 residues. J gave up 5 bases and V 1 base, and 2 bases lay outside the gene matches. Germline lookup yields CDR1 PRHDT and CDR2 FYEKMQ (reference sequence). CDR3 bases: TGTGCCAGCAGCTTAGAGGGACAGGGGGCGACCGGGGAGCTGTTTTTT. It is translated as CASSLEGQGATGELFF.

The chain recombines TRBV18 with TRBJ2-7; tentatively, D is TRBD2 (6 bases). The CDR3 sequence is 17 residues long. Trimming took off 6 bases at V and 0 bases at J, with 21 bases between the two ends. Germline V CDR1 and CDR2: KGHSH, LQKENI. DNA of the CDR3: TGTGCCAGCTCCCTCCGAGGCGTGATGCGGGACTCCTACGAGCAGTACTTC. Translating gives CASSLRGVMRDSYEQYF.

V gene TRBV5-4 combines with J gene TRBJ1-1, with D possibly being TRBD1 (5 bases). Looked up from germline, CDR1 is SGHNT and CDR2 is YYREEE (reference sequence). Trimming took off 5 bases at V and 4 bases at J, with 12 bases between the two ends. The CDR3 runs 13 residues. The CDR3 nucleotides are TGTGCCAGCAGGCGGGGGGGAGGCACTGAAGCTTTCTTT. Encoded protein: CASRRGGGTEAFF.

The chain recombines TRBV11-2 with TRBJ2-1, with D maybe TRBD2 (5 bases). Germline V gene lookup returns CDR1 SGHAT and CDR2 FQNNGV. Between the trimmed V and J ends, which lost 2 bases and 10 bases, there was a span of 15 bases. The CDR3 is 14 amino acids. Here the CDR3 reads CASSLRLLAEEQFF. As DNA, the CDR3 is TGTGCCAGCAGCTTAAGGCTTCTAGCCGAGGAGCAGTTCTTC.

This chain uses TRBV6-5 with TRBJ1-1; possible D gene TRBD1, 6 bases. Germline CDR1 MNHEY, CDR2 SVGAGI. The V end lost 8 bases, the J end lost 2 bases, and 12 bases lay between the germline ends. This CDR3 has 13 residues. CDR3 residues: CASHKGVNTEAFF. The CDR3 region has the DNA TGTGCCAGCCACAAGGGGGTAAACACTGAAGCTTTCTTT.

The chain links TRBV28 to TRBJ1-4; tentative D call: TRBD1 (5 bases). This CDR3 contains 13 residues. The germline gives CDR1 MDHEN, CDR2 SYDVKM. The ends were cut back, 10 bases at V and 8 bases at J, with 17 bases in the middle. The CDR3 DNA sequence: TGTGCCACCACAGAGGCAAAGGGGGAAAAACTGTTTTTT. Protein: CATTEAKGEKLFF. Variable domain in full (rest from reference TRBV28 and TRBJ1-4): DVKVTQSSRYLVKRTGEKVFLECVQDMDHENMFWYRQDPGLGLRLIYFSYDVKMKEKGDIPEGYSVSREKKERFSLILESASTNQTSMYLCATTEAKGEKLFFGSGTQLSVL.

This clone appeared a few times. The chain recombines TRBV4-3 with TRBJ2-7, with 13 bases matching TRBD2. The CDR3 is 18 amino acids. The germline CDR1 and CDR2 sequences are LGHNA and YSLEER. The trim removed 0 bases at V and 2 bases at J, leaving 7 bases unmatched. The CDR3, as DNA: TGCGCCAGCAGCCAAGAATGGGCACTAGCGGGAGGGCCCTACGAGCAGTACTTC. Amino acid sequence: CASSQEWALAGGPYEQYF.

V is TRBV5-4 and J is TRBJ2-2; possibly TRBD2 for D (6 bases). The ends were cut back, 0 bases at V and 5 bases at J, with 8 bases in the middle. The CDR3 length is 14 residues. Germline V gives CDR1 SGHNT, CDR2 YYREEE (reference sequence). CDR3 nucleotide sequence: TGTGCCAGCAGCTTGGAGCGGGCGACCGGGGAGCTGTTTTTT. Amino acids: CASSLERATGELFF. Using reference TRBV5-4 and TRBJ2-2 for the parts outside the CDR3, the full variable domain is ETGVTQSPTHLIKTRGQQVTLRCSSQSGHNTVSWYQQALGQGPQFIFQYYREEENGRGNFPPRFSGLQFPNYSSELNVNALELDDSALYLCASSLERATGELFFGEGSRLTVL.

The rearrangement uses TRBV28 and TRBJ1-2; the D gene is possibly TRBD1 (6 bases). Germline CDR1 reads MDHEN; CDR2 reads SYDVKM. This CDR3 is built from 13 residues. V lost 1 base and J lost 12, with 15 bases in between. The DNA of the CDR3 is TGTGCCAGCAGTTTATACCAAACAGGGAAAGACACCTTC. Translating gives CASSLYQTGKDTF.

This chain connects TRBV5-8 to TRBJ2-5, with 7 bases fitting TRBD2. The end of the DNA is better explained by TRBJ2-7, so the J call may be wrong. The germline V gene encodes CDR1 SGHTS and CDR2 YDEGEE. The CDR3 runs 17 residues. Written as DNA, the CDR3 is TGTGCCAGCAGCTTGGGGGGAGGGCTAGCGCCCTTCTACGAGCAGTACTTC. Translated, it gives CASSLGGGLAPFYEQYF.

The chain is built from TRBV19 and TRBJ2-3, with unresolved D. The CDR3 extends over 14 amino acids. V gave up 3 bases and J gave up 4 bases, with 11 bases separating them. The germline gives CDR1 LNHDA, CDR2 SQIVND (reference sequence). CDR3 bases: TGTGCCAGTAGTATCTCCCAAGCCGCAGATACGCAGTATTTT. Its translation is CASSISQAADTQYF.

Comments on this clone: This specimen includes other DNA sequences encoding the same CDR3. The gene calls are TRBV18 and TRBJ1-5; D remains unclear. The CDR3 is 13 amino acids. Germline CDR1 and CDR2: KGHSH and LQKENI. V gave up 2 bases and J gave up 6 bases, with 8 bases separating them. The CDR3, as DNA: TGTGCCAGCTCACCAGGGGAGGGTCAGCCCCAGCATTTT. This encodes CASSPGEGQPQHF.

The V call is TRBV7-2, the J call TRBJ2-3; D is uncertain. Germline V gene lookup returns CDR1 SGHTA and CDR2 FQGNSA. The CDR3 contains 14 residues. Trimming stripped 1 base from V and 5 bases from J, with 10 bases between. The CDR3 protein is CASSLVSVEDTQYF. The CDR3 nucleotides read TGTGCCAGCAGCTTAGTGAGCGTTGAAGATACGCAGTATTTT.

This chain joins TRBV29-1 and TRBJ2-7, with no clear D. The V gene's germline CDR1 is SQVTM and CDR2 ANQGSEA. V shed 4 bases and J shed 2 bases, with 6 bases lying between them. This CDR3 is 11 amino acids long. The CDR3 is CSVVATYEQYF. Here the CDR3 DNA reads TGCAGCGTTGTAGCCACCTACGAGCAGTACTTC.